This T cell receptor (beta chain) is drawn from a study of EBV T-cell therapy then PD-1 blockade in nasopharyngeal carcinoma (dated by TCRdb to 2020 to 2023). The germline V gene (reference sequence) yields GTSNPN for CDR1 and SVGIG for CDR2. V loses 0 bases, J loses 6 bases, and the germline ends lie 15 bases apart. Measured from the cysteine to the phenylalanine, the CDR3 is 15 residues long. Just CDR3 DNA is preserved here, 45 bases in frame from base 1. The treatment or condition label, as the study defines it: AdE1-LMPpoly-expanded autologous EBV-specific T-cell therapy followed by anti-PD-1 nivolumab. Genomic DNA was extracted from sorted cells using the Qiagen DNeasy Kit. Deep sequencing of the TCR beta chain was done on the immunoSEQ platform. From the authors' description of their analysis: The immunoSEQ Analyzer software was used to analyze the repertoire data. Here the immuneACCESS table is served through TCRdb, limited to in-frame sequences with V and J called. Missing clones are a known gap in these copies; in checked studies unresolved V genes cover under half, and the rest lacks a known reason. Clone size and V and J calls were adopted from that table, with D and trimming inferred from the DNA. Here the sample has 22,000 or so clones; 70% to 85% occur a single time. 20% to 25% of the sample goes to the ten largest clones.

Remarks on this clone: Its antigen remains unidentified. Base qualities are not recorded, but no much larger clone differs from it by a single base.

Rearrangement joined TRBV30 to TRBJ1-5; TRBD1 might be the D gene, on 5 matching bases. This sequence originates from a man aged 40-49 years with nasopharyngeal carcinoma. The starting material was CD8+ T cells from blood, obtained at day -245 from a patient whose treatment included autologous EBV-specific T cells and nivolumab. This receptor carries the CDR3 CAWSVPARVVQPQHF. In nucleotides, the sequence is TGTGCCTGGAGTGTACCGGCCAGGGTAGTTCAGCCCCAGCATTTT.